These 17 T cell receptor beta chains were sequenced from one sample in a study of cytomegalovirus exposure and HLA in healthy donors. PCR was performed using 60 Vbeta and 13 Jbeta primers. TCRdb's copy holds only in-frame clones and misses some; the assay was immunoSEQ multiplex PCR. Among more than 90,000 clones listed, about 70% were seen once. The specimen sequenced was PBMCs. The source of these receptors is a human donor in good health.

V is TRBV27 and J is TRBJ2-1; a possible D gene is TRBD1 (5 bases). Per germline, CDR1 MNHEY and CDR2 SMNVEV (reference sequence). The CDR3 is 16 amino acids. Trimming stripped 10 bases from V and 0 bases from J, with 19 bases between. The CDR3 sequence is CATATRNRSSYNEQFF. The CDR3 DNA follows: TGTGCCACCGCGACCCGAAACAGGAGCTCCTACAATGAGCAGTTCTTC.

The chain joins TRBV9 to TRBJ1-2; D perhaps matches TRBD1 (6 bases). The ends were cut back, 0 bases at V and 8 bases at J, with 20 bases in the middle. Per germline, CDR1 SGDLS and CDR2 YYNGEE. The CDR3 is 16 amino acids. CDR3 nucleotide sequence: TGTGCCAGCAGCGTAGGGCCCACGGGGGGGACAAGGGGCTACACCTTC. Its translation: CASSVGPTGGTRGYTF.

V and J are TRBV23-1 and TRBJ2-2; D uncertain. TRBV23-1 is placed among ORFs of uncertain function. The ends were cut back, 0 bases at V and 1 base at J, with 6 bases in the middle. This CDR3 has 15 amino acids. The CDR3 protein is CASSQSNKNTGELFF. The CDR3 DNA reads TGCGCCAGCAGTCAATCGAACAAGAACACCGGGGAGCTGTTTTTT.

The chain has TRBV27 and TRBJ1-1, with TRBD1 matching 8 bases. The germline gives CDR1 MNHEY, CDR2 SMNVEV (reference sequence). The ends lost 4 bases at V and 0 bases at J; junction bases unmatched: 19. This CDR3 region has 20 residues. The CDR3 DNA reads as TGTGCCAGCAGTTCAACCCGGGACAGGTCCGAAAGGCGGGTGAACACTGAAGCTTTCTTT. As protein: CASSSTRDRSERRVNTEAFF.

The chain combines TRBV7-9 with TRBJ1-1; the match to TRBD1 covers 7 bases. The V gene end was trimmed by 6 bases and the J gene end by 5 bases; junction bases not matched to a gene: 9. The CDR3 extends over 14 amino acids. The germline V gene encodes CDR1 SEHNR and CDR2 FQNEAQ (reference sequence). The CDR3 nucleotides read TGTGCCAGCAGTAGAGCCCCGACAGGGACTGAAGCTTTCTTT. Translated, it gives CASSRAPTGTEAFF. Full variable domain (outside the CDR3, taken from reference TRBV7-9 and TRBJ1-1): DTGVSQNPRHKITKRGQNVTFRCDPISEHNRLYWYRQTLGQGPEFLTYFQNEAQLEKSRLLSDRFSAERPKGSFSTLEIQRTEQGDSAMYLCASSRAPTGTEAFFGQGTRLTVV.

This clone has more than one count but fewer than ten. The gene calls are TRBV2 and TRBJ2-3, with 7 bases matching TRBD2. The trim removed 9 bases at V and 2 bases at J, leaving 8 bases unmatched. Germline-derived CDR1 and CDR2 are SNHLY and FYNNEI. The CDR3 totals 14 residues. CDR3: CASSRSGTTDTQYF. For the CDR3, the DNA is TGTGCCAGTTCGAGGAGCGGGACCACAGATACGCAGTATTTT.

The V call is TRBV11-2, the J call TRBJ1-3; no clear D. Per germline, CDR1 SGHAT and CDR2 FQNNGV. Trimming took 0 bases from V and 2 from J, leaving 14 bases between them. The CDR3 contains 17 residues. The CDR3 spells CASSLDRAGRPGNTIYF. CDR3 nucleotides: TGTGCCAGCAGCTTAGATCGTGCAGGAAGACCTGGAAACACCATATATTTT.

The CDR3 region has the DNA TGTGCCTCAACACCCGGCGGTTCCGGGGAGCTGTTTTTT. It is translated as CASTPGGSGELFF. The chain couples TRBV10-3 to TRBJ2-2, with D hard to call. CDR1 is ENHRY and CDR2 is SYGVKD in the germline V gene. V gave up 11 bases and J gave up 6 bases, with 16 bases separating them. The CDR3 is 13 amino acids.

This clone was seen only a few times. The chain recombines TRBV30 with TRBJ1-2, with D perhaps matching TRBD1 (5 bases). The V and J ends lost 1 base and 1 base respectively, with 7 bases between them. The CDR3 totals 13 residues. CDR1 and CDR2 from the germline V gene are GTSNPN and SVGIG (reference sequence). The CDR3 sequence is CAWSGTHNYGYTF. The CDR3 nucleotides are TGTGCCTGGAGTGGGACACATAACTATGGCTACACCTTC.

The chain is built from TRBV19 and TRBJ1-1, with 10 bases aligning to TRBD1. From germline, CDR1 is LNHDA and CDR2 SQIVND (reference sequence). Trimming cost V 0 bases and J 1 base; bases outside gene matches: 2. The length of the CDR3 is 16 residues. This chain's CDR3 is CASSIETGGGNTEAFF. In DNA, the CDR3 is TGTGCCAGTAGTATAGAGACAGGGGGCGGGAACACTGAAGCTTTCTTT.

This chain joins TRBV29-1 and TRBJ2-7; 7 positions agree with TRBD2. This CDR3 is built from 14 residues. V lost 6 bases, J lost 0 bases, and 8 bases stayed unmatched. Germline loops: CDR1 SQVTM, CDR2 ANQGSEA. The CDR3 loop is CSVVVPGGSYEQYF. As DNA, the CDR3 is TGCAGCGTCGTGGTTCCGGGGGGCTCCTACGAGCAGTACTTC.

This CDR3 reads CASSEIGGAYNEQFF. The CDR3 coding sequence is TGTGCCAGCAGTGAAATAGGGGGGGCCTACAATGAGCAGTTCTTC. The gene calls are TRBV6-1 and TRBJ2-1, with D tentatively TRBD2 (7 bases). CDR1 is MNHNS, CDR2 SASEGT, per germline. This CDR3 spans 15 amino acids. The V gene lost 2 bases and the J gene lost 2 bases, with 10 bases spanning the gap.

V usage is TRBV10-3 and J usage is TRBJ1-5; 8 bases are shared with TRBD1. Trimming at V came to 10 bases and at J to 2 bases, leaving 7 bases not matched to a gene. The CDR3 consists of 14 residues. Germline V lookup: CDR1 ENHRY, CDR2 SYGVKD. CDR3 residues: CATRTGYGNQPQHF. The CDR3 DNA sequence: TGTGCCACTCGGACAGGGTACGGCAATCAGCCCCAGCATTTT.

The chain joins TRBV6-5 to TRBJ1-5; unclear D gene. The V and J ends lost 2 bases and 6 bases respectively, with 11 bases between them. Germline-derived CDR1 and CDR2 are MNHEY and SVGAGI. The CDR3 length is 14 residues. CDR3 loop: CASSYTLRGQPQHF. The CDR3, as DNA: TGTGCCAGCAGTTACACGCTCCGGGGTCAGCCCCAGCATTTT.

This chain links TRBV9 with TRBJ2-7, with 13 bases fitting TRBD2. The J segment lost 3 bases and the V segment lost 3 bases, leaving 6 bases of the junction unmatched. Germline assignment: CDR1 SGDLS and CDR2 YYNGEE. This CDR3 region has 16 residues. The CDR3 DNA reads TGTGCCAGCAGCGATAGACTAGCGGGAGGTGTCTACGAGCAGTACTTC. This translates into CASSDRLAGGVYEQYF.

This chain uses TRBV2 with TRBJ1-2; a possible D gene is TRBD1 (5 bases). This CDR3 has 13 amino acids. V was pared by 3 bases and J by 4 bases, with 9 bases between. CDR1 is SNHLY, CDR2 FYNNEI, per germline. The CDR3 protein is CASSDPQGYGYTF. The CDR3 bases are TGTGCCAGCAGTGACCCCCAGGGCTATGGCTACACCTTC.

The V call is TRBV5-1, the J call TRBJ2-7; D call uncertain. The CDR3 is 14 residues long. The germline CDR1 and CDR2 sequences are SGHRS and YFSETQ. V lost 0 bases to trimming and J lost 2 bases, with 9 bases between them. CDR3: CASSLDLAPYEQYF. CDR3 in DNA: TGCGCCAGCAGCTTGGACTTAGCCCCCTACGAGCAGTACTTC.